This T cell receptor (beta chain) was captured in a study of human T cells and chemical hapten exposure (dated by TCRdb to about 2021). Study-wide context: For sensitization, 2% DPC in acetone was applied to a roughly 2 cm by roughly 2 cm area of upper inner arm skin. Twenty-nine alopecia patients gave blood for TCR sequencing at one to four time points (pre-sensitization, 2, 6 and 24 weeks). The mostly female patient cohort included alopecia areata with under or over 50% scalp involvement, alopecia totalis and alopecia universalis. The study tracked peripheral blood TCR repertoire changes in vivo during primary and secondary sensitization to the hapten diphenylcyclopropenone (DPC) in alopecia patients. Weekly therapeutic DPC doses were additionally applied to the scalp of patients throughout the approximately 25-week study period. Libraries were pooled for sequencing, and variation in per-sample TCR yields was attributed mainly to small differences in library volumes within the pool. Blood was sampled from patients pre-sensitization (week 0) and at 2, 6 and about 24 weeks after DPC sensitization. Patch tests used Finn chambers with 0.01% DPC on the upper back, scored after 6 days by International Contact Dermatitis Research Group standards. Overall results and qualifications from the work: DPC sensitization did not change how many TCRs were above 1 in 1000 frequency, and no evidence was found of alterations in global repertoire structure. Compared with pre-sensitization or healthy control sets, expanded TCRs formed significantly more large CDR3 similarity clusters, which is consistent with antigen-driven responses. All patients had alopecia, a presumed autoimmune disease, so their immune response might differ from that of healthy individuals. After repeated subsampling, the strength of the expansion versus patch-test correlation and the threshold at which it became significant changed. Patch test score was positively correlated with the number of PT1 expanded TCRs, with significance at thresholds 8, 16 and 32 but not at 4.

On this clonotype itself: No cognate antigen has been identified for it. Within one base of it there is no much larger clone, and no base qualities were kept.

Library method: RACE. Sequencing used a NextSeq 500. During library preparation, unique molecular identifiers were attached to individual cDNA molecules so that TCRs could be counted in a quantitative, reproducible way. Both TCR alpha and TCR beta chains were sequenced from each blood RNA sample. Per the authors' processing: Samples had a median of about 90,000 TCRs, with a range from about 23,224 to 750,000. V, J and CDR3 annotation of the TCR reads was performed with the Decombinator software suite. Every sample was subsampled to the same number of TCRs (28,000) for the PS versus PT1 abundance plots. TCRs were defined as expanded if absent before sensitization and observed at least eight times at the 2-week time point. TCRdb redid the processing of the public reads, applying fastp at Q25 and MiXCR, and retained in-frame beta chains. Every CDR3 protein is listed once, alongside the most common genes and DNA of its rows. TCRdb's processing, not the authors' own work, is the source of the V and J calls. This sample is represented by approximately 350,000 distinct CDR3 sequences; about 6% of them were singletons. The ten largest clones capture over 5.5% of the sample.

The time point label corresponds to: patch test 2, 6 weeks after DPC sensitization. The treatment or condition label, as the study defines it: therapeutic diphenylcyclopropenone sensitization with weekly scalp DPC. Blood at each patch-test visit was drawn before the patch test was applied. Patients were eligible if aged 18 to 70, diagnosed with alopecia and judged suitable for DPC therapy, and pregnant patients were excluded. Total RNA was extracted from unfractionated whole blood collected in Tempus Blood RNA tubes. This specimen consisted of whole blood, obtained in connection with sensitization to the hapten diphenylcyclopropenone (DPC). This clonotype originated in a young woman with alopecia areata. Some clones in this sample may be carry-over from other donors' samples.

Read as DNA, the sequence is TGCGCCAGCAGCCTGCCGAGCAGGAACCAAGAGACCCAGTACTTC. Translation gives CASSLPSRNQETQYF. Here the chain combines TRBV5-1 and TRBJ2-5, with no confident D gene call. Deletion took 4 bases off V and 0 bases off J, with a span of 13 bases between the germline ends. CDR1 and CDR2, looked up from the germline V gene, are SGHRS and YFSETQ. CDR3 length: 15 amino acids, cysteine to phenylalanine. Kept here is only the CDR3 DNA, which spans 45 bases and is read in frame from base 1.